This passage covers 14 T cell receptor beta chains from one sample sequenced in a study of cytomegalovirus exposure and HLA in healthy donors. This PCR relied on a set of 60 Vbeta primers and 13 Jbeta primers. TCRdb's table, derived via immunoSEQ multiplex PCR, lists solely in-frame clones and lacks some. The sample holds around 94,000 clones, about 88% seen once. The material sequenced was PBMCs. These receptor sequences come from a man between 18 and 29 years old in good health and CMV-seronegative.

J is TRBJ2-7 and V is TRBV14; TRBD2 might be the D (6 bases). CDR1 and CDR2 (germline): SGHDN, FVKESK. Trimming took 4 bases from V and 3 from J, leaving 16 bases between them. The CDR3 contains 15 residues. The CDR3 DNA sequence: TGTGCCAGCAGCCGGGACTGGGGGACCCTCTACGAGCAGTACTTC. This translates into CASSRDWGTLYEQYF.

The chain employs TRBV27 and TRBJ2-1, with 7 bases matching TRBD2. Germline V gene lookup returns CDR1 MNHEY and CDR2 SMNVEV (reference sequence). V lost 6 bases to trimming and J lost 7 bases; unmatched junction nucleotides: 6. The CDR3 spans 13 residues. The CDR3 reads CASSWEGRNEQFF. In DNA, the CDR3 is TGTGCCAGCAGCTGGGAGGGACGGAATGAGCAGTTCTTC.

This sequence joins TRBV10-2 and TRBJ2-1, with 13 bases that match TRBD2. Looked up from germline, CDR1 is WSHSY and CDR2 is SAAADI. The junction had 27 bases not matched to a gene; V was cut back by 7 bases and J by 3 bases. The CDR3 extends over 23 amino acids. The DNA for the CDR3 is TGCGCCAGCACGAACGGGGCCCTACCAGGACTAGCGGGAGAAAAAACATTCTACAATGAGCAGTTCTTC. This sequence encodes CASTNGALPGLAGEKTFYNEQFF.

This chain uses TRBV6-5 with TRBJ2-1; 7 nucleotides line up with TRBD1. Per the germline V gene, CDR1 is MNHEY and CDR2 is SVGAGI. With V trimmed by 10 bases and J by 7 bases, 7 bases remained unmatched. The CDR3 spans 12 residues. Here the CDR3 reads CATRTGGNEQFF. The CDR3 DNA reads as TGTGCCACCAGGACAGGCGGGAATGAGCAGTTCTTC.

V usage is TRBV21-1 and J usage is TRBJ1-5; the table's D call, TRBD1, has no DNA check behind it. TRBV21-1 corresponds to a pseudogene. This CDR3 region has 19 residues. CDR3 region: CASSKARTRDGTDNQPQHF. The CDR3 DNA reads TGTGCCAGCAGCAAGGCTAGAACCCGGGACGGGACAGACAATCAGCCCCAGCATTTT.

This chain uses TRBV9 with TRBJ2-1, with TRBD1 identical over 10 bases. J lost 7 bases, V lost 4 bases, and 11 bases had no gene match. From germline, CDR1 is SGDLS and CDR2 YYNGEE. CDR3 length: 16 amino acids. As DNA, the CDR3 is TGTGCCAGCAGCACCCCGGCCCGGACAGGGGGGAATGAGCAGTTCTTC. It encodes CASSTPARTGGNEQFF.

This sequence joins TRBV18 and TRBJ2-5, with TRBD1 as a possible D gene (6 bases). The CDR3 sequence is 13 residues long. Per the germline V gene, CDR1 is KGHSH and CDR2 is LQKENI. V shed 6 bases and J shed 1 base, with 9 bases lying between them. CDR3 nucleotide sequence: TGTGCCAGCTCGGACAGTTTCCAAGAGACCCAGTACTTC. This gives the protein CASSDSFQETQYF.

V is TRBV5-6 and J is TRBJ2-5; TRBD1 aligns across 7 bases. V dropped 7 bases and J dropped 1; count of bases not matched to a gene: 7. The germline gives CDR1 SGHDT, CDR2 YYEEEE. The CDR3 consists of 14 residues. CDR3 loop: CASARAGGQETQYF. The CDR3, as DNA: TGTGCCAGCGCCCGGGCAGGGGGCCAAGAGACCCAGTACTTC. Full variable domain (outside the CDR3, taken from reference TRBV5-6 and TRBJ2-5): DAGVTQSPTHLIKTRGQQVTLRCSPKSGHDTVSWYQQALGQGPQFIFQYYEEEERQRGNFPDRFSGHQFPNYSSELNVNALLLGDSALYLCASARAGGQETQYFGPGTRLLVL.

This chain uses TRBV6-6 with TRBJ2-1; TRBD2 agrees at 7 bases. The V gene's germline CDR1 is MNHNY and CDR2 SVGAGI (reference sequence). The V gene end was trimmed by 2 bases and the J gene end by 5 bases; junction bases not matched to a gene: 6. This CDR3 region has 15 residues. CDR3 sequence: CASSYTASGNNEQFF. DNA of the CDR3: TGTGCCAGCAGTTACACGGCTAGCGGTAACAATGAGCAGTTCTTC.

The rearrangement links TRBV9 to TRBJ1-4; 11 bases align to TRBD1. Trimming took 0 bases from V and 9 from J; bases not matched to a gene: 10. Germline-derived CDR1 and CDR2 are SGDLS and YYNGEE. The CDR3 contains 17 residues. Here the CDR3 reads CASSVVGQGAGGKKLFF. The CDR3 coding sequence is TGTGCCAGCAGCGTAGTTGGACAGGGGGCGGGTGGGAAAAAACTGTTTTTT.

The V and J genes are TRBV6-5 and TRBJ2-5; 8 bases align to TRBD1. CDR3 length: 15 residues. J gave up 5 bases and V 2 bases, and 7 bases lay outside the gene matches. CDR1 and CDR2 (germline): MNHEY, SVGAGI. CDR3 sequence (DNA): TGTGCCAGCAGTTACCGAGCAGGGGGCATGGAGACCCAGTACTTC. Translating it yields CASSYRAGGMETQYF.

In its sample, this clone was seen once. The genes are TRBV30 and TRBJ2-2; 8 nucleotides match TRBD2. Germline V gene lookup returns CDR1 GTSNPN and CDR2 SVGIG (reference sequence). V lost 0 bases and J lost 5; bases outside the gene matches: 2. This CDR3 is 14 amino acids long. The CDR3 region is CAWSVGGRTGELFF. CDR3 nucleotides: TGTGCCTGGAGTGTAGGCGGGAGGACCGGGGAGCTGTTTTTT.

J is TRBJ1-1 and V is TRBV6-5; D is uncertain. V lost 0 bases and J 3 bases, leaving 5 bases between the germline ends. Per the germline V gene, CDR1 is MNHEY and CDR2 is SVGAGI. There are 13 residues in the CDR3. This CDR3 reads CASSYSGHTEAFF. In DNA form, the CDR3 reads TGTGCCAGCAGTTACTCGGGCCACACTGAAGCTTTCTTT.

V is TRBV19 and J is TRBJ2-1; 11 bases line up with TRBD2. There are 17 residues in the CDR3. CDR1 and CDR2 from the germline V gene are LNHDA and SQIVND (reference sequence). The J segment lost 8 bases and the V segment lost 4 bases, leaving 13 bases of the junction unmatched. CDR3 DNA sequence: TGTGCCAGTAGTAGGCAGAGTACTAGCGGGAGTGGCGATGAGCAGTTCTTC. This gives the protein CASSRQSTSGSGDEQFF.